The clone carrying this T cell receptor (beta chain) was counted ten times or more. Its antigen is as yet unknown. The V end lost 4 bases, the J end lost 0 bases, and 5 bases lay between the germline ends. This CDR3 region has 13 residues. Germline lookup yields CDR1 MNHNS and CDR2 SASEGT. TCRdb called the 5' RACE reads again in MiXCR, with one record for every CDR3 protein. The sample consists of 95,000 to 150,000 distinct CDR3 sequences, 7.4% of them appearing once. This sample was included in a study of T cells after yellow fever vaccination. About the study: Some fractions had low cell numbers, and these were prepared with SMART-Seq v4 Ultra Low Input. Study results and caveats: There was a small share of clonotypes that showed up in both the CD4 and CD8 compartments. Post-booster reappearance was seen for most primary-vaccination clones (96% CD4, around 88% CD8).

This TCR was recovered from a man between 18 and 29 years old who received the YFV17D yellow fever vaccine. This chain uses TRBV6-1 with TRBJ2-3, with no clear D. Material: CD4+ T cells sorted from PBMCs, obtained around 10 days after the first yellow fever vaccination. CDR3 amino acids: CASSALSTDTQYF. The CDR3 coding sequence is TGTGCCAGCAGTGCTTTAAGCACAGATACGCAGTATTTT.